This entry describes one TCR beta chain. Antigen unknown. These data belong to a study of CD8+ T cells in alopecia areata. PBMCs served as the source from which CD4+ and CD8+ T cells were sorted. From germline, CDR1 is SGHDT and CDR2 YYEEEE. Trimming took off 0 bases at V and 5 bases at J, with 21 bases between the two ends. The CDR3 extends over 17 amino acids. Extracted RNA was reverse transcribed into cDNA, the sequencing template. Data came from immunoSEQ multiplex PCR; TCRdb stores just in-frame clones and leaves some out. The sample yields some 180,000 clones, just over 55% seen once. Overall study findings and caveats: TCR sharing was clearer in mice than between patients, perhaps partly owing to patient HLA diversity. Lesional scalp displayed greater clonality than normal scalp, most notably in alopecia totalis/universalis. Resident alphabeta T-cell populations of normal skin are likewise subject to sequencing in scalp samples.

This chain uses TRBV5-6 with TRBJ2-7; perhaps TRBD1 as D (6 bases). Sequencing was carried out using CD8+ T cells sorted from blood. This TCR derives from a human donor in good health. The CDR3 sequence is CASSLADRKARSDEQYF. The CDR3 coding sequence is TGTGCCAGCAGCTTGGCAGACAGGAAAGCTCGTTCCGACGAGCAGTACTTC.